This entry lists 25 T cell receptor beta chains sequenced from one sample in a study of cytomegalovirus exposure and HLA in healthy donors. Primers for the PCR totalled 60 Vbeta and 13 Jbeta. Libraries were prepared by immunoSEQ multiplex PCR; TCRdb keeps only in-frame clonotypes and omits some of them. In the table there are 310,000 or so clones, 85% to 90% of which are singletons. Sequences were obtained from PBMCs. Receptor source: a woman in her late teens or twenties in good health and CMV-seronegative.

The rearrangement uses TRBV27 and TRBJ2-1; tentative D call: TRBD2 (5 bases). Trimming removed 6 bases from V and 0 bases from J, with 21 bases in between. Germline V CDR1 and CDR2: MNHEY, SMNVEV (reference sequence). The CDR3 is 18 residues long. Written as DNA, the CDR3 is TGTGCCAGCAGCCCATTCGAAGGACTGCAGAGCTCCTACAATGAGCAGTTCTTC. Its translation is CASSPFEGLQSSYNEQFF.

This chain joins TRBV27 and TRBJ1-4; weak D call: TRBD1 (5 bases). There are 15 residues in the CDR3. Germline V gene data show CDR1 as MNHEY and CDR2 as SMNVEV (reference sequence). Trimming took 5 bases from V and 5 from J, leaving 15 bases between them. The CDR3 region is CASSPRGLRNEKLFF. DNA for the CDR3: TGTGCCAGCAGTCCCCGGGGACTGCGAAATGAAAAACTGTTTTTT.

The CDR3 nucleotides are TGTGCCAGTAGTCCTCCGCATGAACAGGGAAAGGACACTGAAGCTTTCTTT. It yields the protein CASSPPHEQGKDTEAFF. The genes are TRBV19 and TRBJ1-1; TRBD1 is a possible D gene (6 bases). V gave up 5 bases and J gave up 3 bases, with 22 bases separating them. Per the germline V gene, CDR1 is LNHDA and CDR2 is SQIVND (reference sequence). There are 17 residues in the CDR3.

This chain connects TRBV6-5 to TRBJ1-4; 7 bases agree with TRBD1. CDR3 size: 15 residues. Germline CDR1 and CDR2: MNHEY and SVGAGI. V trimming: 5 bases; J trimming: 8 bases; junction bases outside the gene matches: 11. The CDR3 nucleotides are TGTGCCAGCAGTGCACACAGGGGAGTCGGGGAAAAACTGTTTTTT. This gives the protein CASSAHRGVGEKLFF.

This clone occurred once. The chain links TRBV9 to TRBJ2-2; tentative D call: TRBD2 (6 bases). The germline gives CDR1 SGDLS, CDR2 YYNGEE. There are 16 residues in the CDR3. V was pared by 4 bases and J by 0 bases, with 13 bases between. CDR3 sequence (DNA): TGTGCCAGCAGCACCTCGGACTACCCGAACACCGGGGAGCTGTTTTTT. It specifies CASSTSDYPNTGELFF. Variable domain in full (rest from reference TRBV9 and TRBJ2-2): DSGVTQTPKHLITATGQRVTLRCSPRSGDLSVYWYQQSLDQGLQFLIQYYNGEERAKGNILERFSAQQFPDLHSELNLSSLELGDSALYFCASSTSDYPNTGELFFGEGSRLTVL.

The CDR3 bases are TGTGCCAGCAGCGCCGGGGGCGGGGGGGCCAATGAGCAGTTCTTC. Encoded protein: CASSAGGGGANEQFF. The rearrangement joins TRBV4-2 to TRBJ2-1; 9 bases map to TRBD2. Germline V CDR1 and CDR2: LGHNA, YNFKEQ. The V gene end was trimmed by 5 bases and the J gene end by 6 bases; junction bases not matched to a gene: 8. CDR3 size: 15 residues.

The chain recombines TRBV6-5 with TRBJ2-1; TRBD1 matches at 7 bases. J was trimmed by 5 bases and V by 6 bases; bases with no gene match: 10. Germline values: CDR1 MNHEY, CDR2 SVGAGI. The CDR3 consists of 15 residues. CDR3 sequence (DNA): TGTGCCAGCAGCCCAGGGGGTATCCTTGACAATGAGCAGTTCTTC. This codes for CASSPGGILDNEQFF.

V usage is TRBV6-1 and J usage is TRBJ2-5; 7 bases are a match to TRBD1. The DNA end lines up better with TRBJ2-7; the J call may be wrong. The CDR3 is 14 amino acids. Per the germline V gene, CDR1 is MNHNS and CDR2 is SASEGT. The CDR3 nucleotides are TGTGCCAGCAGTGAAGCGAGACAGGGCTACGAGCAGTACTTC. Translation: CASSEARQGYEQYF.

This chain links TRBV7-2 with TRBJ2-3; D is perhaps TRBD2 (6 bases). CDR1 and CDR2 from the germline V gene are SGHTA and FQGNSA. Trimming pared 5 bases from V and 1 base from J, leaving 13 bases between. The length of the CDR3 is 15 residues. The CDR3 DNA follows: TGTGCCAGCAGCCGAGTGGGACTCGGCACAGATACGCAGTATTTT. Encoded protein: CASSRVGLGTDTQYF.

The chain carries TRBV11-2 and TRBJ1-6; tentative D call: TRBD1 (6 bases). The germline gives CDR1 SGHAT, CDR2 FQNNGV. CDR3 size: 14 residues. V was pared by 5 bases and J by 7 bases, with 12 bases between. CDR3 residues: CASSLDSRNSPLHF. The CDR3 DNA follows: TGTGCCAGCAGCCTGGACAGCCGGAATTCACCCCTCCACTTT.

This chain connects TRBV29-1 to TRBJ2-5, with a weak D call TRBD2 (5 bases). The last part of the DNA fits TRBJ2-7 better; the J call may be wrong. In germline, CDR1 is SQVTM, CDR2 ANQGSEA. This CDR3 is 11 amino acids long. Here the CDR3 DNA reads TGCAGCATTGGACTGGACTACGAGCAGTACTTC. This gives the protein CSIGLDYEQYF.

The chain carries TRBV5-1 and TRBJ1-1; TRBD1 matches 10 bases. CDR1 SGHRS and CDR2 YFSETQ come from the germline V gene. The CDR3 totals 15 residues. The J segment lost 6 bases and the V segment lost 2 bases, leaving 7 bases of the junction unmatched. The CDR3 region has the DNA TGCGCCAGCAGCTTTATACCCGGACAGGGGGCTGAAGCTTTCTTT. Amino acids: CASSFIPGQGAEAFF.

V usage is TRBV30 and J usage is TRBJ2-1; 7 positions match TRBD2. This CDR3 has 15 residues. Germline lookup yields CDR1 GTSNPN and CDR2 SVGIG (reference sequence). Trimming at V came to 2 bases and at J to 8 bases, leaving 12 bases not matched to a gene. In nucleotides, the CDR3 is TGTGCCTGGAGTTCCCTCCTTGGCGGGGGATATGAGCAGTTCTTC. Its translation: CAWSSLLGGGYEQFF.

This rearrangement joins TRBV11-3 to TRBJ2-3; 7 nucleotides match TRBD2. V trimming: 5 bases; J trimming: 2 bases; junction bases outside the gene matches: 4. CDR1 is SGHNT, CDR2 YENEEA, per germline. This CDR3 spans 14 amino acids. The DNA of the CDR3 is TGTGCCAGCAGCCCCGGGGGGTTCACAGATACGCAGTATTTT. Its protein is CASSPGGFTDTQYF.

This clone was seen only once. The chain carries TRBV7-3 and TRBJ2-1, with 9 nucleotides matching TRBD2. Germline-derived CDR1 and CDR2 are SGHTA and FQGTGA. The CDR3 is made up of 17 amino acids. The junction had 10 bases not matched to a gene; V was cut back by 5 bases and J by 2 bases. CDR3 in amino acids: CASSPTVSGGTYNEQFF. The CDR3 region has the DNA TGTGCCAGCAGCCCAACAGTTAGCGGGGGCACCTACAATGAGCAGTTCTTC.

CDR3 region: CASSGRRADEQYF. The DNA for the CDR3 is TGTGCCAGCAGTGGGCGCAGGGCGGACGAGCAGTACTTC. The chain carries TRBV6-1 and TRBJ2-7; the D gene is possibly TRBD1 (5 bases). CDR1 and CDR2 (germline): MNHNS, SASEGT. V shed 4 bases and J shed 5 bases, with 12 bases lying between them. This CDR3 is 13 amino acids long.

The V and J genes are TRBV5-5 and TRBJ2-2; D might be TRBD2 (6 bases). The germline V and J ends were trimmed by 3 bases and 7 bases, with 16 bases remaining between them. CDR1 and CDR2 (germline): SGHKS, YYEKEE (reference sequence). The CDR3 length is 15 residues. This CDR3 is CASSSLEGSGGELFF. The CDR3 DNA reads as TGTGCCAGCAGCTCCCTGGAGGGGTCCGGCGGGGAGCTGTTTTTT. The full variable domain, with the rest looked up from reference TRBV5-5 and TRBJ2-2, is DAGVTQSPTHLIKTRGQQVTLRCSPISGHKSVSWYQQVLGQGPQFIFQYYEKEERGRGNFPDRFSARQFPNYSSELNVNALLLGDSALYLCASSSLEGSGGELFFGEGSRLTVL.

The CDR3 coding sequence is TGTGCCACCGATCGAGACAGAGATGGAAACACCATATATTTT. It codes for CATDRDRDGNTIYF. This chain connects TRBV6-1 to TRBJ1-3; D possibly corresponds to TRBD1 (5 bases). Germline V gene data show CDR1 as MNHNS and CDR2 as SASEGT. V shed 10 bases and J shed 3 bases, with 16 bases lying between them. This CDR3 is 14 amino acids long.

This chain joins TRBV18 and TRBJ1-4, with D tentatively TRBD1 (5 bases). The germline V and J ends were trimmed by 1 base and 0 bases, with 9 bases remaining between them. The germline CDR1 and CDR2 sequences are KGHSH and LQKENI. The CDR3 totals 16 residues. CDR3 protein: CASSPRQRATNEKLFF. CDR3 DNA sequence: TGTGCCAGCTCACCACGACAGAGAGCAACTAATGAAAAACTGTTTTTT.

The rearrangement joins TRBV5-1 to TRBJ2-6; the D gene is possibly TRBD2 (7 bases). Looked up from germline, CDR1 is SGHRS and CDR2 is YFSETQ. The ends were cut back, 4 bases at V and 0 bases at J, with 29 bases in the middle. The CDR3 runs 22 residues. The DNA for the CDR3 is TGCGCCAGCAGCGGGCCTGAGGGGGGGCCCGTTGGTATTCGCTCTGGGGCCAACGTCCTGACTTTC. This gives the protein CASSGPEGGPVGIRSGANVLTF.

V and J are TRBV6-5 and TRBJ2-5; TRBD2 is a possible D gene (6 bases). This CDR3 is 15 amino acids long. The V end lost 7 bases, the J end lost 5 bases, and 20 bases lay between the germline ends. In germline, CDR1 is MNHEY, CDR2 SVGAGI. CDR3 residues: CASTTVGGAQETQYF. CDR3 DNA: TGTGCCAGCACTACCGTTGGAGGGGCCCAGGAGACCCAGTACTTC.

The chain links TRBV11-2 to TRBJ2-1; a weak D match, TRBD1 (7 bases). Germline lookup yields CDR1 SGHAT and CDR2 FQNNGV. CDR3 size: 15 residues. Trimming left V 4 bases short and J 13 bases short, with 23 bases between. The CDR3 loop reads CASSSQAGGQSSQFF. In nucleotides, the CDR3 is TGTGCCAGCAGCTCCCAGGCAGGGGGGCAGAGTAGCCAGTTCTTC.

The DNA of the CDR3 is TGTGCCAGCAGTGATCCAGGGAACACCGGGGAGCTGTTTTTT. This encodes CASSDPGNTGELFF. V gene TRBV25-1 combines with J gene TRBJ2-2; no firm D call. The CDR3 loop spans 14 amino acids. Trimming took off 3 bases at V and 1 base at J, with 6 bases between the two ends. CDR1 is MGHDK and CDR2 is SYGVNS in the germline V gene.

The chain links TRBV5-5 to TRBJ1-2; D remains ambiguous. Germline CDR1 reads SGHKS; CDR2 reads YYEKEE (reference sequence). V was cut by 0 bases and J by 5 bases, with 8 bases left in between. The CDR3 length is 13 residues. CDR3 region: CASSLGSTYGYTF. CDR3 nucleotide sequence: TGTGCCAGCAGCTTGGGATCAACATATGGCTACACCTTC. Based on the CDR3 plus reference TRBV5-5 and TRBJ1-2, the full variable domain is DAGVTQSPTHLIKTRGQQVTLRCSPISGHKSVSWYQQVLGQGPQFIFQYYEKEERGRGNFPDRFSARQFPNYSSELNVNALLLGDSALYLCASSLGSTYGYTFGSGTRLTVV.

This chain connects TRBV30 to TRBJ1-1; possibly TRBD1 for D (5 bases). The CDR3 loop spans 13 amino acids. Trimming left V 4 bases short and J 3 bases short, with 12 bases between. The germline CDR1 and CDR2 sequences are GTSNPN and SVGIG (reference sequence). CDR3: CAWKAGQYTEAFF. The CDR3 DNA reads TGTGCCTGGAAGGCAGGGCAGTACACTGAAGCTTTCTTT.